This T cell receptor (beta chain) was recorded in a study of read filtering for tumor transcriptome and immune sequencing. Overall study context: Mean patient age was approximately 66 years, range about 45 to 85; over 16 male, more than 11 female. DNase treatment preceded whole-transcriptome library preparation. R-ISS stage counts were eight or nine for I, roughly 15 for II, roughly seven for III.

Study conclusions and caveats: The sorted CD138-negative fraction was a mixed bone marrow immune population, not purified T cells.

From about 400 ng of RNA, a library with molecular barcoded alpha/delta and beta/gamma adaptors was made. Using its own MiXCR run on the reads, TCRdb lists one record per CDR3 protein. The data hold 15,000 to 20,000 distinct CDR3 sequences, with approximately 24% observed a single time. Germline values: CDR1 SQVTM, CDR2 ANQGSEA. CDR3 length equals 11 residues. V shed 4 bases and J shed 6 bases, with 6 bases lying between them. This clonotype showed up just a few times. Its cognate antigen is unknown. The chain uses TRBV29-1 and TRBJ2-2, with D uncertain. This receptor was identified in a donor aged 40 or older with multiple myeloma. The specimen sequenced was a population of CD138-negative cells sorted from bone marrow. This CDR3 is CSVGISGELFF. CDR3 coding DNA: TGCAGCGTTGGTATCTCCGGGGAGCTGTTTTTT.